This TCR beta chain was observed in a study of T cells in Graves' hyperthyroidism and ophthalmopathy. The CDR3 contains 16 residues. The V and J ends lost 3 bases and 5 bases respectively, with 16 bases between them. Germline CDR1 is LNHDA and CDR2 is SQIVND (reference sequence). TCR beta CDR3 region amplification was performed from RNA transcripts. HTBI primers were employed in a first-round RT-PCR of the TCR CDR3. MiXCR was run by TCRdb on the multiplex PCR reads, yielding one entry per CDR3 protein. Among about 210,000 distinct CDR3 sequences, approximately 17% were seen once, and the ten largest hold around 50%. This clonotype was recorded many times. Its specificity is not known. The study's findings and limits: Blood samples included most of the expanded thyroid clonotypes exceeding 0.001.

Together with thyroid ultrasound, orbital computed tomography, serum thyroxine and TRAb, clinical symptoms were used for diagnoses. The PBMCs were taken from around 9.1 ml of fresh peripheral blood. The TCR originated in a man in his forties or fifties with Graves' hyperthyroidism. Sequencing was carried out using blood. J is TRBJ2-2 and V is TRBV19; D uncertain. The CDR3 coding sequence is TGTGCCAGTAGTATTGCTTGGGGAAGTGGTACCGGGGAGCTGTTTTTT. Amino acids: CASSIAWGSGTGELFF. Variable domain in full (rest from reference TRBV19 and TRBJ2-2): DGGITQSPKYLFRKEGQNVTLSCEQNLNHDAMYWYRQDPGQGLRLIYYSQIVNDFQKGDIAEGYSVSREKKESFPLTVTSAQKNPTAFYLCASSIAWGSGTGELFFGEGSRLTVL.